This T cell receptor beta chain was identified during a study of shared clonotypes between healthy human individuals. This clone was observed a few times. V was cut by 0 bases and J by 9 bases, with 15 bases left in between. The CDR3 covers 15 residues. CDR1 is MNHEY and CDR2 is SVGAGI in the germline V gene. There were no recent acute infections or vaccinations among the donors, who were healthy HIV-negative adults. TCRdb's table, derived via immunoSEQ multiplex PCR, lists solely in-frame clones and lacks some. Among 550,000 to 800,000 clones, approximately 74% were seen once, and the ten largest hold 1.5% to 2%.

The chain is built from TRBV6-5 and TRBJ1-5; D is ambiguous. The material sequenced was memory CD4+ T cells sorted from blood. Subset specified: CD45RA-negative fraction. This receptor was taken from a woman aged 25-40 years in good health. CDR3 coding DNA: TGTGCCAGCAGTTACTCGAGGTCAGGCGGACTGCCCCAGCATTTT. Translation gives CASSYSRSGGLPQHF.